The TCR beta chain described here comes from a study of T-cell reconstitution after alpha-beta-depleted transplantation in children. A remark on this clonotype: No antigen is known for it. This could be a read error, since a much larger clone is one nucleotide away.

Unique molecular identifiers featured in how the TCRbeta library was prepared. MiXCR, run by TCRdb on the PCR reads, gives a single entry per CDR3 protein. The table has about 97,000 distinct CDR3 sequences, approximately 8% seen once. Whole-study findings and limits: After transplant, at about two months, alpha-beta T cells were reportedly derived from several hundred expanded graft clones. Where some patients showed high TCRbeta diversity at day 60, it came from recipient T cells and thymic progenitors that had survived.

The sequences come from PBMCs, collected before TCRalphabeta/CD19-depleted stem cell transplant. The TCR comes from a boy aged 2-9 years with acute lymphoblastic leukemia, due to receive a stem cell transplant.

CDR3 sequence (DNA): TGCTGTGCTAAACTGGTGACCACTGAAGCTTTCTTT. It codes for CCAKLVTTEAFF. This rearrangement joins TRBV20-1 to TRBJ1-1; no definite D call. Germline V gene lookup returns CDR1 DFQATT and CDR2 SNEGSKA (reference sequence). The CDR3 totals 12 residues.